Shown below are 28 T cell receptor beta chains from a single sample sequenced in a study of monozygotic twins with inflammatory bowel disease. TCRdb re-called the 5' RACE reads; one entry per CDR3 protein, DNA not given. The sample table sets out around 410,000 distinct CDR3 sequences. The sample was blood. The receptor source for this set is a human donor with ulcerative colitis or Crohn's disease, or a healthy co-twin of an affected twin (not recorded which).

The chain recombines TRBV6-2 or TRBV6-3 with TRBJ2-7; TCRdb designates TRBD2, a call that cannot be tested without DNA. The CDR3 has 15 residues. CDR1 is MNHEY, CDR2 SVGEGT, per germline. The CDR3 sequence: CASSQGLSHSYEQYF.

V gene TRBV12-3 or TRBV12-4 combines with J gene TRBJ1-2; the D call of TRBD1 rests on TCRdb alone, since no DNA is present to check it. This CDR3 has 13 amino acids. CDR3 loop: CASSRDGLFGYTF.

The CDR3 protein is CASSGSGRDRGATNEKLFF. The chain uses TRBV4-3 and TRBJ1-4; TCRdb's D call of TRBD1 is untestable without DNA. The CDR3 covers 19 residues. The germline gives CDR1 LGHNA, CDR2 YSLEER.

The genes are TRBV6-2 or TRBV6-3 and TRBJ2-2; TCRdb reports TRBD1, a call that lacks DNA to check it against. The CDR3 is 13 residues long. CDR1 and CDR2 (germline): MNHEY, SVGEGT. CDR3 residues: CASGGPNTGELFF.

The chain uses TRBV6-4 and TRBJ1-2. Germline CDR1 MRHNA, CDR2 SNTAGT. This CDR3 is built from 15 residues. CDR3 loop: CASSLEPTVLGGITF.

This sequence joins TRBV5-1 and TRBJ2-1. Germline CDR1 and CDR2: SGHRS and YFSETQ. CDR3 length: 13 residues. CDR3 in amino acids: CASSFSLFNEQFF.

The chain couples TRBV10-3 to TRBJ1-2. The CDR3 length is 12 residues. Germline CDR1 and CDR2: ENHRY and SYGVKD. CDR3 region: CAISAGHRGYTF.

V is TRBV15 and J is TRBJ1-3. This CDR3 has 12 residues. Germline V gene sequence: CDR1 LNHNV, CDR2 YYDKDF (reference sequence). This chain's CDR3 is CATSRRENTIYF.

The chain joins TRBV14 to TRBJ2-7; absent DNA, TCRdb's TRBD1 call cannot be checked. The V gene's germline CDR1 is SGHDN and CDR2 FVKESK. The CDR3 runs to 14 residues. This CDR3 is CASSHVIRGREQYF.

The rearrangement uses TRBV19 and TRBJ2-7; TCRdb selects TRBD1, and the lack of DNA leaves this call unchecked. Looked up from germline, CDR1 is LNHDA and CDR2 is SQIVND (reference sequence). This CDR3 has 15 residues. This CDR3 reads CASSVDREVVYEQYF.

The chain has TRBV5-5 and TRBJ1-4; the D call of TRBD1 rests on TCRdb alone, since no DNA is present to check it. The CDR3 covers 18 residues. The germline V gene encodes CDR1 SGHKS and CDR2 YYEKEE (reference sequence). The chain's CDR3 is CASSPHPPDRVTNEKLFF.

This chain joins TRBV28 and TRBJ2-1; TCRdb picks TRBD2, but there is no DNA to check that call. Germline lookup yields CDR1 MDHEN and CDR2 SYDVKM. The CDR3 spans 14 residues. The CDR3 sequence: CASSGGLGLDEQFF.

The chain has TRBV5-1 and TRBJ1-2. From germline, CDR1 is SGHRS and CDR2 YFSETQ. This CDR3 is built from 12 residues. The CDR3 protein is CASSLGEYGYTF.

The chain combines TRBV7-6 with TRBJ1-3. From germline, CDR1 is SGHVS and CDR2 FNYEAQ. CDR3 length equals 17 residues. Here the CDR3 reads CASSLGAGTLSGNTIYF.

The chain is built from TRBV3-1 and TRBJ2-7; TCRdb outputs TRBD1, but without DNA this stays unchecked. Germline V gene sequence: CDR1 LGHDT, CDR2 YNNKEL (reference sequence). The CDR3 is made up of 14 amino acids. The CDR3: CASSQPGRNAEQYF.

The chain has TRBV11-2 and TRBJ2-6; TCRdb lists TRBD1, though no DNA is available to test this call. From germline, CDR1 is SGHAT and CDR2 FQNNGV. This CDR3 comprises 18 residues. The CDR3 loop reads CASSRGQGMVSGANVLTF.

The V and J genes are TRBV5-1 and TRBJ2-7; TCRdb's D gene call, TRBD1, goes unchecked for lack of DNA. This CDR3 is built from 16 residues. Germline V CDR1 and CDR2: SGHRS, YFSETQ. The CDR3 region is CASSFSVDGQGPGQYF. The full variable domain, completed using reference TRBV5-1 and TRBJ2-7, is KAGVTQTPRYLIKTRGQQVTLSCSPISGHRSVSWYQQTPGQGLQFLFEYFSETQRNKGNFPGRFSGRQFSNSRSEMNVSTLELGDSALYLCASSFSVDGQGPGQYFGPGTRLTVT.

The CDR3 loop reads CSVADRVSGGYTF. The chain couples TRBV29-1 to TRBJ1-2; TCRdb proposes TRBD1, but this gene call is untestable without DNA. CDR1 is SQVTM and CDR2 is ANQGSEA in the germline V gene. The CDR3 has 13 residues.

The J gene is TRBJ2-3, the V gene TRBV11-2; without DNA, the TCRdb call of TRBD2 cannot be checked. The length of the CDR3 is 13 residues. Germline lookup yields CDR1 SGHAT and CDR2 FQNNGV. CDR3 protein: CASSLVGLDTQYF. The full variable domain, its missing parts supplied by reference TRBV11-2 and TRBJ2-3, is EAGVAQSPRYKIIEKRQSVAFWCNPISGHATLYWYQQILGQGPKLLIQFQNNGVVDDSQLPKDRFSAERLKGVDSTLKIQPAKLEDSAVYLCASSLVGLDTQYFGPGTRLTVL.

The chain links TRBV6-5 to TRBJ2-1; the TCRdb D gene call, TRBD1, has no DNA to confirm it. The CDR3 totals 16 residues. In germline, CDR1 is MNHEY, CDR2 SVGAGI. CDR3 region: CASSYSSRGGANEQFF.

The chain combines TRBV28 with TRBJ1-5. Looked up from germline, CDR1 is MDHEN and CDR2 is SYDVKM. There are 14 residues in the CDR3. CDR3 loop: CASRNDGSNQPQHF.

V is TRBV5-4 and J is TRBJ1-2; TCRdb designates TRBD1, a call that cannot be tested without DNA. The germline V gene encodes CDR1 SGHNT and CDR2 YYREEE (reference sequence). This CDR3 has 13 residues. The CDR3 spells CASTNPGQTPEAF.

V gene TRBV6-5 combines with J gene TRBJ1-2; no DNA is available, so the TRBD1 call from TCRdb remains unchecked. CDR3 size: 17 residues. Germline V gives CDR1 MNHEY, CDR2 SVGAGI. The CDR3 region is CASSYSPGTRYSYGYTF.

The chain combines TRBV5-4 with TRBJ2-3; TCRdb calls TRBD2, which cannot be checked without DNA. Germline CDR1 and CDR2: SGHNT and YYREEE (reference sequence). The CDR3 has 14 amino acids. CDR3 in amino acids: CASRMGLAGDTQYF.

The chain employs TRBV12-3 or TRBV12-4 and TRBJ1-2; checking the TCRdb D call of TRBD1 is not possible without DNA. The CDR3 sequence is 14 residues long. The CDR3 reads CASRGTGTIYGYTF.

J is TRBJ2-1 and V is TRBV15; the D gene TCRdb calls, TRBD2, cannot be checked with no DNA. This CDR3 spans 17 amino acids. From germline, CDR1 is LNHNV and CDR2 YYDKDF (reference sequence). CDR3 amino acids: CATSTPTSGSLYNEQFF.

The chain combines TRBV30 with TRBJ2-3. The germline CDR1 and CDR2 sequences are GTSNPN and SVGIG (reference sequence). CDR3 length: 13 amino acids. CDR3 protein: CAWSGDFTDTQYF.

This chain uses TRBV5-1 with TRBJ1-2. This CDR3 has 13 amino acids. Germline loops: CDR1 SGHRS, CDR2 YFSETQ. CDR3 residues: CASSPSWSVGYTF.